A single TCR beta chain is shown here with its context. This record comes from a study of blood T cell repertoires in COVID-19. Across the whole study: The origin of the acute and convalescent COVID-19 samples was the United States, Italy and Spain.

In the authors' workflow: Amplified reference gene primers provided the basis for estimating nucleated cell counts. Clones were read by immunoSEQ multiplex PCR, and TCRdb kept only the in-frame ones, dropping some. V, J and clone size derive from that table, while D and trimming were established from the DNA sequence. The sample holds hundreds of thousands of clones, around 86% seen once. J was trimmed by 5 bases and V by 4 bases; bases with no gene match: 8. This CDR3 contains 14 residues. Germline V gene lookup returns CDR1 SGDLS and CDR2 YYNGEE. All enrollees were roughly 18 to 89 years old and from about 24 US areas. Participants had their cohort set by participant-reported clinical history.

This sequence joins TRBV9 and TRBJ1-2; TRBD1 matches 7 bases. Sequenced material: PBMCs or T cells enriched from blood (not recorded which). This TCR derives from a woman aged 45-65 years who had recovered from COVID-19. The CDR3 DNA sequence: TGTGCCAGCAGCTCCCGGGACAGCGTTTATGGCTACACCTTC. This sequence encodes CASSSRDSVYGYTF.